The clone carrying this T cell receptor beta chain was recorded once. This CDR3 is 13 amino acids long. The junction had 4 bases not matched to a gene; V was cut back by 5 bases and J by 6 bases. The germline CDR1 and CDR2 sequences are LNHDA and SQIVND (reference sequence). The data belong to a study of blood T cell repertoires in COVID-19. Study-wide background: Italy, Spain and the United States were the sources of the convalescent and acute COVID-19 samples. In each case, the material was cDNA or gDNA derived from T cells, B-cell-depleted T cells, or PBMCs.

As handled by the study authors: Researchers report that nucleated cell counts were estimated from reference gene primer amplification. Only in-frame clones appear in the TCRdb table, and some are missing; sequencing was by immunoSEQ multiplex PCR. That table furnishes V, J and clone size, whereas the DNA furnished D and trimming. The table shows over 75,000 clones, with roughly 90% occurring only once. The sequenced sample was peripheral blood. The sequence was obtained from a man between 60 and 75 years old with acute or convalescent COVID-19. The V and J genes are TRBV19 and TRBJ1-2; 9 nucleotides line up with TRBD1. CDR3 DNA: TGTGCCAGTAGTTGGGACAGGGAAAATGGCTACACCTTC. This encodes CASSWDRENGYTF.